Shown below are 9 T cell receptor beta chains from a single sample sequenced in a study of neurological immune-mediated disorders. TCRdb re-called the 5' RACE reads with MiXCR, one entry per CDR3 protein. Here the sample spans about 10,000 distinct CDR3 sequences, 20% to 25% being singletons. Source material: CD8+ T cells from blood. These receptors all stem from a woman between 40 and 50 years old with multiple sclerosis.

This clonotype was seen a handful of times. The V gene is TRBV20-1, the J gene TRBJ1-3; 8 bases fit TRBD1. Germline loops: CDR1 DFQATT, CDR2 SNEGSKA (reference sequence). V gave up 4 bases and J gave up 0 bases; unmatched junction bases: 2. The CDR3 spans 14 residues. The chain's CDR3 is CSATGTGSGNTIYF. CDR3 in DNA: TGCAGTGCTACCGGGACAGGCTCTGGAAACACCATATATTTT.

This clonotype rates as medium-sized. The CDR3 loop reads CASSSGAGGAYGYTF. The CDR3 nucleotides are TGTGCCAGCAGTTCAGGGGCAGGGGGCGCCTATGGCTACACCTTC. The chain uses TRBV27 and TRBJ1-2; 8 bases fit TRBD1. This CDR3 is 15 amino acids long. V trimming: 4 bases; J trimming: 4 bases; junction bases outside the gene matches: 8. Germline V gene sequence: CDR1 MNHEY, CDR2 SMNVEV (reference sequence).

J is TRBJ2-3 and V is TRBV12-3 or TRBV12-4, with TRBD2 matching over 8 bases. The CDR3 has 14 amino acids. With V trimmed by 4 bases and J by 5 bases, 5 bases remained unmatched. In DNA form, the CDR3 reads TGTGCCAGCAGTTCTCTCGGGGGGGAAGATACGCAGTATTTT. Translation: CASSSLGGEDTQYF.

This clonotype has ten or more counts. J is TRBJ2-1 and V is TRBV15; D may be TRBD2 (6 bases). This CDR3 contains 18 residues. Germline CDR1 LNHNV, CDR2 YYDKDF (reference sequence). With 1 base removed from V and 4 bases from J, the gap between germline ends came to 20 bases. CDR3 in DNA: TGTGCCACCAGCAGAGTTCGCGGGGCGGGGCCGCTTTACAATGAGCAGTTCTTC. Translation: CATSRVRGAGPLYNEQFF.

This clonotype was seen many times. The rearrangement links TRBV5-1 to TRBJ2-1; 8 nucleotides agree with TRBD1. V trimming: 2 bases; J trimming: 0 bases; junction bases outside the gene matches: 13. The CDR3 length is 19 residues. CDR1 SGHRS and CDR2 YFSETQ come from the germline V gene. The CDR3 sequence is CASSFRTGLFRTSYNEQFF. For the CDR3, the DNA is TGCGCCAGCAGCTTTCGGACAGGGTTATTTCGGACCTCCTACAATGAGCAGTTCTTC.

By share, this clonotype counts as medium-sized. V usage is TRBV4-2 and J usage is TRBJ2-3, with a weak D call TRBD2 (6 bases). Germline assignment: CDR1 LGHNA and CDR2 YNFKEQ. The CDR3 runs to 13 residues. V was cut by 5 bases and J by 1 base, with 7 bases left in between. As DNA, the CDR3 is TGTGCCAGCAGCTGGGGGGGCACAGATACGCAGTATTTT. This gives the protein CASSWGGTDTQYF.

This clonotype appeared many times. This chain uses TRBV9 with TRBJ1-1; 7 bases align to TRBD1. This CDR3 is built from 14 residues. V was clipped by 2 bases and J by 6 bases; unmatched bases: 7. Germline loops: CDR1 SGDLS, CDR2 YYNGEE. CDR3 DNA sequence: TGTGCCAGCAGCGTGTCTACAGGGGTATCTGAAGCTTTCTTT. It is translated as CASSVSTGVSEAFF. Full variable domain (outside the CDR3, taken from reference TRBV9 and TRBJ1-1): DSGVTQTPKHLITATGQRVTLRCSPRSGDLSVYWYQQSLDQGLQFLIQYYNGEERAKGNILERFSAQQFPDLHSELNLSSLELGDSALYFCASSVSTGVSEAFFGQGTRLTVV.

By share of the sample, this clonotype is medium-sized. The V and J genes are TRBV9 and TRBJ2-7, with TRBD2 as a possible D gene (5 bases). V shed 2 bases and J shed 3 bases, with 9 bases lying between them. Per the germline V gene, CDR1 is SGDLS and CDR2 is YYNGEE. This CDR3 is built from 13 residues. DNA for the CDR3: TGTGCCAGCAGCGTCGGGGTAAACTACGAGCAGTACTTC. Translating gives CASSVGVNYEQYF. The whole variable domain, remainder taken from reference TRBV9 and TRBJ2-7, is DSGVTQTPKHLITATGQRVTLRCSPRSGDLSVYWYQQSLDQGLQFLIQYYNGEERAKGNILERFSAQQFPDLHSELNLSSLELGDSALYFCASSVGVNYEQYFGPGTRLTVT.

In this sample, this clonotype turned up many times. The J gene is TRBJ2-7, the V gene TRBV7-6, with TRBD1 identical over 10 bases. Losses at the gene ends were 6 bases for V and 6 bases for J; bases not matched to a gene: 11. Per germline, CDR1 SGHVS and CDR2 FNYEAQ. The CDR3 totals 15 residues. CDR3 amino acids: CASSSPGQGLGEQYF. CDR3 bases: TGTGCCAGCAGTTCTCCGGGACAGGGGCTGGGCGAGCAGTACTTC. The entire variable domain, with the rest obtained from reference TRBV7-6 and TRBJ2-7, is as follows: GAGVSQSPRYKVTKRGQDVALRCDPISGHVSLYWYRQALGQGPEFLTYFNYEAQQDKSGLPNDRFSAERPEGSISTLTIQRTEQRDSAMYRCASSSPGQGLGEQYFGPGTRLTVT.